This paragraph covers one T cell receptor beta chain sequence. This specimen belongs to a study of CD8 T cells in Susac syndrome. Germline CDR1 reads SGHDT; CDR2 reads YYEEEE. The CDR3 length is 15 residues. Trimming cost V 3 bases and J 2 bases; bases outside gene matches: 8. Reverse transcription of about 0.5 to 1 ug RNA used random hexamers. TCRdb recomputed calls from the immunoSEQ multiplex PCR reads with MiXCR, one row per CDR3 protein. The sample has approximately 280,000 distinct CDR3 sequences; approximately 81% are singletons. TEMRA cells were enriched by FACS, and CD4+ and CD8+ T cells were negatively isolated.

The clonotype was recovered from a human donor with multiple sclerosis. V gene TRBV5-6 combines with J gene TRBJ2-7; 7 bases line up with TRBD2. The specimen sequenced was CD8+ T cells from PBMCs. The CDR3 sequence: CASSSDSSGTYEQYF. CDR3 sequence (DNA): TGTGCCAGCAGCTCGGATTCTAGCGGCACCTACGAGCAGTACTTC. The entire variable domain, with the rest obtained from reference TRBV5-6 and TRBJ2-7, is as follows: DAGVTQSPTHLIKTRGQQVTLRCSPKSGHDTVSWYQQALGQGPQFIFQYYEEEERQRGNFPDRFSGHQFPNYSSELNVNALLLGDSALYLCASSSDSSGTYEQYFGPGTRLTVT.